The 32 T cell receptor beta chains presented below share a single source sample, sequenced in a study of identical twins. TCRdb passed the 5' RACE reads through MiXCR, listing each CDR3 protein once. The data show around 250,000 distinct CDR3 sequences, roughly an eighth seen once. This sample was also put to use in a study of yellow fever vaccine responses in identical twins.

Source material: memory (CD45RO+) T cells sorted from blood. The source is a woman between 18 and 30 years old in good health.

The J gene is TRBJ2-3, the V gene TRBV5-6; D unclear. This CDR3 region has 13 residues. In germline, CDR1 is SGHDT, CDR2 YYEEEE. V gave up 3 bases and J gave up 6 bases, with 11 bases separating them. CDR3 amino acids: CASSYQAPDTQYF. The CDR3 bases are TGTGCCAGCAGCTACCAGGCCCCCGATACGCAGTATTTT.

This clonotype came up a few times. V gene TRBV29-1 combines with J gene TRBJ2-1; no reliable D call. The CDR3 extends over 13 amino acids. V lost 7 bases to trimming and J lost 0 bases, with 10 bases between them. Per the germline V gene, CDR1 is SQVTM and CDR2 is ANQGSEA. The CDR3 coding sequence is TGCAGCGCTGCCACGAGCTCCTACAATGAGCAGTTCTTC. It yields the protein CSAATSSYNEQFF.

This chain connects TRBV6-2 or TRBV6-3 to TRBJ1-1; 8 positions agree with TRBD1. V was pared by 6 bases and J by 7 bases, with 10 bases of the junction left unmatched. This CDR3 region has 14 residues. Germline CDR1 MNHEY, CDR2 SVGEGT. The CDR3 loop reads CASSETRGRSEAFF. DNA of the CDR3: TGTGCCAGCAGCGAAACCAGGGGGCGTAGTGAAGCTTTCTTT.

V is TRBV7-9 and J is TRBJ2-7; the match to TRBD2 covers 8 bases. This CDR3 spans 14 amino acids. J lost 3 bases, V lost 3 bases, and 4 bases had no gene match. The germline V gene encodes CDR1 SEHNR and CDR2 FQNEAQ (reference sequence). CDR3 protein: CASSFRAGVYEQYF. As DNA, the CDR3 is TGTGCCAGCAGCTTCCGAGCGGGAGTCTACGAGCAGTACTTC.

This clonotype was observed a handful of times. The chain carries TRBV5-1 and TRBJ2-1, with D perhaps matching TRBD1 or TRBD2 (5 bases each). This CDR3 is built from 16 residues. V lost 0 bases to trimming and J lost 2 bases, with 12 bases between them. Germline values: CDR1 SGHRS, CDR2 YFSETQ. The CDR3 protein is CASSLERGGPYNEQFF. Here the CDR3 DNA reads TGCGCCAGCAGCTTGGAGCGTGGGGGTCCCTACAATGAGCAGTTCTTC.

This clonotype came up many times. The chain recombines TRBV24-1 with TRBJ2-2, with D possibly matching TRBD2 (6 bases). The germline gives CDR1 KGHDR, CDR2 SFDVKD. The CDR3 covers 14 residues. V was clipped by 3 bases and J by 6 bases, with 10 bases between them. The CDR3 region has the DNA TGTGCCACCAGTGATCGACTAGTCGCCGGGGAGCTGTTTTTT. Protein sequence: CATSDRLVAGELFF.

This clonotype was seen a handful of times. This rearrangement joins TRBV6-5 to TRBJ2-1; 7 nucleotides align to TRBD2. Germline lookup yields CDR1 MNHEY and CDR2 SVGAGI. After removal of 6 bases from V and 6 bases from J, the junction contained 2 bases not matched to a gene. The CDR3 runs 12 residues. CDR3 DNA: TGTGCCAGCAGGCGGACTAGCAATGAGCAGTTCTTC. It yields the protein CASRRTSNEQFF.

This clonotype was recorded a few times. The genes are TRBV29-1 and TRBJ2-3; 8 bases map to TRBD1. The CDR3 sequence is 16 residues long. Germline values: CDR1 SQVTM, CDR2 ANQGSEA. After removal of 6 bases from V and 4 bases from J, the junction contained 15 bases not matched to a gene. The CDR3 protein is CSVKIFGAGGADTQYF. The CDR3 DNA sequence: TGCAGCGTGAAAATCTTTGGGGCAGGGGGCGCAGATACGCAGTATTTT.

The chain carries TRBV28 and TRBJ2-7, with D perhaps matching TRBD1 (5 bases). The CDR3 is 14 amino acids. The germline V and J ends were trimmed by 7 bases and 2 bases, with 15 bases remaining between them. The germline CDR1 and CDR2 sequences are MDHEN and SYDVKM. CDR3 in DNA: TGTGCCAGCACCACCCAGACAGTGACCTACGAGCAGTACTTC. Protein product: CASTTQTVTYEQYF.

This rearrangement joins TRBV4-3 to TRBJ2-5, with 10 bases that match TRBD2. CDR1 and CDR2 from the germline V gene are LGHNA and YSLEER. The ends lost 1 base at V and 5 bases at J; junction bases unmatched: 7. This CDR3 is built from 16 residues. The CDR3 DNA follows: TGCGCCAGCAGCCAAGCCAGCGGGAGGGGCGGGGAGACCCAGTACTTC. This gives the protein CASSQASGRGGETQYF.

This clonotype appeared a few times. The chain is built from TRBV18 and TRBJ2-3, with D uncertain. There are 15 residues in the CDR3. With 2 bases removed from V and 0 bases from J, the gap between germline ends came to 9 bases. Germline CDR1 KGHSH, CDR2 LQKENI. CDR3 sequence reads: CASSPTAASTDTQYF. The DNA of the CDR3 is TGTGCCAGCTCACCAACAGCAGCGAGCACAGATACGCAGTATTTT.

This clonotype was seen at least ten times. The chain combines TRBV12-3 or TRBV12-4 with TRBJ2-6; D is unresolved. This CDR3 contains 14 residues. The ends were cut back, 0 bases at V and 0 bases at J, with 0 bases in the middle. The CDR3 region has the DNA TGTGCCAGCAGTTTAGCCTCTGGGGCCAACGTCCTGACTTTC. This translates into CASSLASGANVLTF.

The chain employs TRBV10-3 and TRBJ2-3, with D possibly matching TRBD2 (5 bases). The CDR3 runs 14 residues. The V end lost 0 bases, the J end lost 11 bases, and 15 bases lay between the germline ends. Germline V gives CDR1 ENHRY, CDR2 SYGVKD. CDR3 bases: TGTGCCATCAGTGAGTCGACGAGGGTGGGCGGGCAGTATTTT. Protein: CAISESTRVGGQYF.

There are many counts of this clonotype. The V call is TRBV4-3, the J call TRBJ2-1; possibly TRBD1 for D (6 bases). This CDR3 is built from 16 residues. Per germline, CDR1 LGHNA and CDR2 YSLEER. With 1 base removed from V and 0 bases from J, the gap between germline ends came to 10 bases. The CDR3 DNA follows: TGCGCCAGCAGCCAAGGGTTAGGGGGCTCCTACAATGAGCAGTTCTTC. Protein product: CASSQGLGGSYNEQFF.

This clonotype appeared many times. The chain employs TRBV11-2 and TRBJ2-7, with TRBD1 identical over 9 bases. The CDR3 is 16 amino acids. Trimming at V came to 3 bases and at J to 1 base, leaving 7 bases not matched to a gene. CDR1 SGHAT and CDR2 FQNNGV come from the germline V gene. The chain's CDR3 is CASSLSGQGLSYEQYF. DNA of the CDR3: TGTGCCAGCAGCTTGTCGGGACAGGGACTATCCTACGAGCAGTACTTC.

This chain uses TRBV6-2 or TRBV6-3 with TRBJ2-7; D is possibly TRBD1 (6 bases). This CDR3 comprises 13 residues. The V and J ends lost 4 bases and 5 bases respectively, with 12 bases between them. CDR1 MNHEY and CDR2 SVGEGT come from the germline V gene. CDR3 amino acids: CASSSPHRDEQYF. The DNA for the CDR3 is TGTGCCAGCAGTTCCCCTCACAGGGACGAGCAGTACTTC.

The J gene is TRBJ2-7, the V gene TRBV6-1; TRBD1 agrees at 8 bases. This CDR3 contains 13 residues. The germline V gene has CDR1 MNHNS and CDR2 SASEGT. V lost 6 bases to trimming and J lost 1 base; unmatched junction nucleotides: 2. This CDR3 reads CASRQGGSYEQYF. CDR3 bases: TGTGCCAGCAGACAGGGGGGATCCTACGAGCAGTACTTC.

This clonotype has a count of ten or more. The chain is built from TRBV7-9 and TRBJ1-1, with D unresolved. Trimming left V 2 bases short and J 10 bases short, with 11 bases between. CDR1 is SEHNR, CDR2 FQNEAQ, per germline (reference sequence). The CDR3 spans 12 residues. As DNA, the CDR3 is TGTGCCAGCAGCTTACCGGACGGGGTAGCTTTCTTT. Amino acids: CASSLPDGVAFF.

This clonotype was recorded at least ten times. The rearrangement joins TRBV20-1 to TRBJ2-5, with 8 bases lining up with TRBD1. Germline lookup yields CDR1 DFQATT and CDR2 SNEGSKA (reference sequence). The CDR3 loop spans 12 amino acids. The J segment lost 5 bases and the V segment lost 4 bases, leaving 3 bases of the junction unmatched. The CDR3 here is CSATDRVETQYF. The DNA of the CDR3 is TGCAGTGCTACGGACAGGGTGGAGACCCAGTACTTC.

This clonotype was found a few times. V gene TRBV30 combines with J gene TRBJ2-7; D is possibly TRBD1 or TRBD2 (5 bases each). The V end lost 3 bases, the J end lost 0 bases, and 12 bases lay between the germline ends. This CDR3 comprises 14 residues. CDR1 is GTSNPN, CDR2 SVGIG, per germline (reference sequence). The CDR3, as DNA: TGTGCCTGGAGGGTCGGTGGGGGCTCCTACGAGCAGTACTTC. Protein: CAWRVGGGSYEQYF.

This clonotype has just a few counts. The chain recombines TRBV19 with TRBJ1-5, with 10 bases aligning to TRBD1. Germline V gene lookup returns CDR1 LNHDA and CDR2 SQIVND (reference sequence). Trimming at V came to 4 bases and at J to 2 bases, leaving 5 bases not matched to a gene. The CDR3 sequence is 16 residues long. The chain's CDR3 is CASSRRDRGGNQPQHF. DNA for the CDR3: TGTGCCAGTAGTAGAAGGGACAGGGGTGGCAATCAGCCCCAGCATTTT.

This clonotype was detected many times. The chain couples TRBV29-1 to TRBJ2-2; TRBD2 matches 9 bases. Germline-derived CDR1 and CDR2 are SQVTM and ANQGSEA. Unmatched junction bases numbered 4, after V lost 5 bases and J lost 6 bases. The CDR3 is 13 residues long. This CDR3 is CSVSKRGAGELFF. The CDR3 region has the DNA TGCAGCGTTTCAAAGCGGGGGGCCGGGGAGCTGTTTTTT.

This clonotype has more than one count but fewer than ten. CDR3 in amino acids: CASSEVLISGRNTGELFF. Written as DNA, the CDR3 is TGTGCCAGCAGTGAAGTATTAATATCGGGTAGGAACACCGGGGAGCTGTTTTTT. The rearrangement uses TRBV2 and TRBJ2-2; no clear D. With 1 base removed from V and 1 base from J, the gap between germline ends came to 16 bases. The CDR3 runs 18 residues. The V gene's germline CDR1 is SNHLY and CDR2 FYNNEI.

CDR3 in DNA: TGTGCCAGCAGTTTCAAAACGGCTAGCAGGGCCGGTCCCTACGAGCAGTACTTC. It encodes CASSFKTASRAGPYEQYF. The chain recombines TRBV11-2 with TRBJ2-7; TRBD1 or TRBD2 may be the D gene (5 bases each). Germline V gene data show CDR1 as SGHAT and CDR2 as FQNNGV. The CDR3 runs 18 residues. V shed 6 bases and J shed 2 bases, with 26 bases lying between them. The whole variable domain, remainder taken from reference TRBV11-2 and TRBJ2-7, is EAGVAQSPRYKIIEKRQSVAFWCNPISGHATLYWYQQILGQGPKLLIQFQNNGVVDDSQLPKDRFSAERLKGVDSTLKIQPAKLEDSAVYLCASSFKTASRAGPYEQYFGPGTRLTVT.

The chain joins TRBV5-1 to TRBJ2-7; TRBD1 matches 7 bases. Germline trimming cut 0 bases from V and 6 bases from J; bases unmatched to any gene: 6. The germline V gene encodes CDR1 SGHRS and CDR2 YFSETQ. The CDR3 is 14 residues long. The CDR3 sequence: CASSLAQGFSEQYF. CDR3 nucleotides: TGCGCCAGCAGCTTGGCACAGGGGTTTAGCGAGCAGTACTTC.

The rearrangement uses TRBV27 and TRBJ2-2; TRBD2 is a possible D gene (5 bases). CDR3 length: 15 amino acids. Germline CDR1 MNHEY, CDR2 SMNVEV (reference sequence). V was cut by 5 bases and J by 3 bases, with 13 bases left in between. CDR3 residues: CASSDGGMDTGELFF. Written as DNA, the CDR3 is TGTGCCAGCAGTGACGGAGGAATGGACACCGGGGAGCTGTTTTTT.

The CDR3 sequence is CASSVATGTSGFNEQFF. CDR3 DNA sequence: TGTGCCAGCAGCGTAGCGACCGGGACTAGCGGGTTTAATGAGCAGTTCTTC. The chain links TRBV9 to TRBJ2-1, with TRBD2 matching 12 bases. This CDR3 has 17 amino acids. J gave up 7 bases and V 0 bases, and 8 bases lay outside the gene matches. Germline V CDR1 and CDR2: SGDLS, YYNGEE.

At least ten counts were recorded for this clonotype. The V gene is TRBV7-2, the J gene TRBJ2-3, with D perhaps matching TRBD2 (5 bases). The CDR3 length is 17 residues. The V end was cut by 0 bases, the J end by 1 base, with 14 bases between. In germline, CDR1 is SGHTA, CDR2 FQGNSA. The DNA for the CDR3 is TGTGCCAGCAGCTTAGCCTTGGCTATCGGGGGCACAGATACGCAGTATTTT. This codes for CASSLALAIGGTDTQYF.

Ten or more counts support this clonotype. The CDR3 sequence is CASSQEPLYGYTF. In DNA form, the CDR3 reads TGTGCCAGCAGCCAAGAACCCCTCTATGGCTACACCTTC. The genes are TRBV3-1 and TRBJ1-2, with D unresolved. CDR3 length equals 13 residues. Trimming removed 0 bases at V and 4 bases at J, with 6 bases between. Per germline, CDR1 LGHDT and CDR2 YNNKEL (reference sequence).

The chain employs TRBV21-1 and TRBJ2-3; no DNA check was done on the table's D call, TRBD1. TRBV21-1 has pseudogene status. The CDR3 has 20 amino acids. CDR3 residues: CASSKVRFGDRGVSTDTQYF. CDR3 nucleotide sequence: TGTGCCAGCAGCAAAGTACGCTTTGGAGACAGGGGGGTTAGCACAGATACGCAGTATTTT.

V usage is TRBV7-2 and J usage is TRBJ1-1; possibly TRBD1 for D (5 bases). Trimming shortened V by 4 bases and J by 2 bases, and 11 bases separated the two germline ends. CDR3 length equals 14 residues. Germline values: CDR1 SGHTA, CDR2 FQGNSA. CDR3 sequence reads: CASSSYRTNTEAFF. CDR3 in DNA: TGTGCCAGCAGCTCTTACAGGACTAACACTGAAGCTTTCTTT.

The chain employs TRBV6-6 and TRBJ1-5; 9 bases fit TRBD1. With V trimmed by 6 bases and J by 5 bases, 2 bases remained unmatched. CDR3 length: 13 amino acids. Germline loops: CDR1 MNHNY, CDR2 SVGAGI (reference sequence). The DNA of the CDR3 is TGTGCCAGCAGGTGGACAGGGGATCAGCCCCAGCATTTT. Translation gives CASRWTGDQPQHF.